The text below deals with one T cell receptor beta chain. The germline V gene has CDR1 MNHEY and CDR2 SVGAGI. Between the trimmed V and J ends, which lost 6 bases and 5 bases, there was a span of 10 bases. The CDR3 has 12 residues. TCR beta sequencing covered blood CD8+ and CD4+ T cells. TEMRA cells were FACS-enriched, unlike CD8+ and CD4+ T cells, which were negatively isolated. RNA totalling roughly 0.45 to 1 ug underwent reverse transcription with random hexamers. It was immunoSEQ multiplex PCR that amplified TCR beta CDR3 across 54 Vbeta and 13 Jbeta. TCRdb analysed the immunoSEQ multiplex PCR reads with MiXCR anew, one entry per CDR3 protein. The repertoire consists of about 200,000 distinct CDR3 sequences, with about 96% occurring once and the leading ten covering just under 0.095%. The sample originates from a study of CD8 T cells in Susac syndrome.

Sequences were obtained from CD4+ T cells from PBMCs. The TCR sequence derives from a human donor with multiple sclerosis. The rearrangement uses TRBV6-5 and TRBJ1-2; possible D gene TRBD1, 6 bases. CDR3 in amino acids: CASRDSTYGYTF. The CDR3 region has the DNA TGTGCCAGCAGGGACAGCACTTATGGCTACACCTTC.